This T cell receptor (beta chain) was sequenced for a study of sequential checkpoint blockade in melanoma. Sequencing was performed with immunoSEQ multiplex PCR; in TCRdb, only in-frame clones are kept and a portion is missing. This sample has 2,000 or so clones, with around half found just once. Treatment in this sample: randomized to nivolumab then ipilimumab (arm A) or the reverse (arm B). The J segment lost 2 bases and the V segment lost 7 bases, leaving 14 bases of the junction unmatched. This CDR3 is built from 16 residues. Per germline, CDR1 SSHAT and CDR2 FNYEAQ (reference sequence). The J gene is TRBJ2-7, the V gene TRBV7-7; TRBD1 matches 7 bases. This receptor was obtained from a human patient with melanoma. Some clones in this sample may be carry-over from other donors' samples. The source was CD8+ T cells sorted from blood (inferred from file names), collected from a patient given nivolumab and ipilimumab in sequence. Here the CDR3 reads CASTIHARQGPYEQYF. The CDR3 DNA sequence: TGTGCCAGCACCATTCATGCCCGACAGGGCCCCTACGAGCAGTACTTC.